This paragraph covers one TCR beta chain sequence. Looked up from germline, CDR1 is MNHEY and CDR2 is SVGEGT. This CDR3 is 18 amino acids long. Unmatched junction bases numbered 7, after V lost 1 base and J lost 0 bases. As processed by the authors: Amplification of reference gene primers provided the estimated nucleated cell counts. Only in-frame clones appear in the TCRdb table, and some are missing; sequencing was by immunoSEQ multiplex PCR. D and trimming come from the DNA, and the V and J calls and clone size come from that table. The sample includes about 200,000 clones, around 82% seen only once; the top ten take around 17%. This record comes from a study of blood T cell repertoires in COVID-19. Ages ranged from roughly 18 to 100 years, with residence in approximately 25 US areas.

V gene TRBV6-2 or TRBV6-3 combines with J gene TRBJ2-4; 9 nucleotides match TRBD2. The clonotype was recovered from a woman between 45 and 60 years old with acute COVID-19. Source material: PBMCs or T cells enriched from blood (not recorded which). CDR3 in amino acids: CASSYFSGGSLAKNIQYF. CDR3 coding DNA: TGTGCCAGCAGTTACTTTAGCGGGGGATCGCTAGCCAAAAACATTCAGTACTTC.